The 2 T cell receptor beta chains below all came from one sample that was sequenced in a study of control samples from healthy donors and cancer patients. Repertoires were generated with immunoSEQ multiplex PCR, while TCRdb's copy carries only in-frame clones and drops some. Among about 150,000 clones, about 94% were seen once, and the ten largest hold approximately 6.1%. The specimen sequenced was blood. The receptors originated from a man aged 40-49 years in good health.

The chain employs TRBV3-1 (or the pseudogene TRBV3-2) and TRBJ1-2; D is perhaps TRBD1 (5 bases). This CDR3 comprises 13 residues. Germline lookup yields CDR1 LGHDT and CDR2 YNNKEL (reference sequence). V lost 3 bases and J 8 bases, leaving 13 bases between the germline ends. The CDR3 nucleotides are TGTGCCAGCAGCCAGACTACAGGACCAGGCTACACCTTC. The encoded protein is CASSQTTGPGYTF.

The chain recombines TRBV7-9 with TRBJ2-3; D is unresolved. V shed 5 bases and J shed 0 bases, with 12 bases lying between them. Per germline, CDR1 SEHNR and CDR2 FQNEAQ (reference sequence). The CDR3 runs to 15 residues. CDR3 DNA: TGTGCCAGCAGCCTAGAGTTTACTAGCACAGATACGCAGTATTTT. Amino acid sequence: CASSLEFTSTDTQYF. The variable domain in full, completed from reference TRBV7-9 and TRBJ2-3, reads DTGVSQNPRHKITKRGQNVTFRCDPISEHNRLYWYRQTLGQGPEFLTYFQNEAQLEKSRLLSDRFSAERPKGSFSTLEIQRTEQGDSAMYLCASSLEFTSTDTQYFGPGTRLTVL.